This T cell receptor beta chain was identified in a study of cytomegalovirus exposure and HLA in healthy donors. Turning to the study itself: Within an early data release were roughly 83 million unique TCRs drawn from HLA-typed donors.

Amplification used 60 Vbeta primers and 13 Jbeta primers. Authors' data handling: Some 11 million of the 75 million to 95 million unique TCR beta chains counted in a later analysis were shared. This table comes from immunoSEQ multiplex PCR, and its TCRdb copy is limited to in-frame clones, with some not included. Clonal size and the V and J genes are those of that table, whereas D and trimming came from the DNA. Of about 68,000 clones listed, 70% to 90% are singletons. Study conclusions and caveats: A later analysis showed TCR association rates differing by HLA locus, peaking at DRB1 and lowest at HLA-C.

Germline V gene sequence: CDR1 SEHNR, CDR2 FQNEAQ (reference sequence). This CDR3 has 12 amino acids. The V and J ends lost 5 bases and 11 bases, in that order; junction bases with no gene match: 6. Concerning this clone: What it binds is unknown.

This sequence was found in a human donor in good health. Sequenced: PBMCs. The rearrangement uses TRBV7-9 and TRBJ1-1; 9 positions agree with TRBD1. The CDR3 bases are TGTGCCAGCAGCATAGGGACAGGGTTGGCTTTCTTT. As protein: CASSIGTGLAFF.